The 28 T cell receptor beta chains given below trace back to one sample, sequenced in a study of blood T cell repertoires in COVID-19. The protocol was immunoSEQ multiplex PCR, while the TCRdb copy is restricted to in-frame clones and leaves out a portion. The top ten hold 3% of the sample, which has about 250,000 clones, 70% to 90% seen once. Sequenced: peripheral blood. These receptors all stem from a man in his late teens or twenties with active or convalescent COVID-19.

The J gene is TRBJ1-1, the V gene TRBV5-4, with TRBD1 matching over 9 bases. Germline V gene sequence: CDR1 SGHNT, CDR2 YYREEE (reference sequence). The CDR3 loop spans 16 amino acids. Unmatched junction bases numbered 9, after V lost 6 bases and J lost 0 bases. CDR3 nucleotide sequence: TGTGCCAGCAACAAGGGACAGGGCCGATTGAACACTGAAGCTTTCTTT. Its protein is CASNKGQGRLNTEAFF.

The V gene is TRBV4-3, the J gene TRBJ1-1, with 8 bases matching TRBD1. The germline V gene has CDR1 LGHNA and CDR2 YSLEER. After removal of 8 bases from V and 4 bases from J, the junction contained 12 bases not matched to a gene. The CDR3 has 15 residues. CDR3 DNA: TGCGCCAGCGGGCCTGCGGACAGGGAGTCCACTGAAGCTTTCTTT. It translates to CASGPADRESTEAFF.

The chain carries TRBV28 and TRBJ1-1; D ambiguous. V lost 6 bases to trimming and J lost 6 bases, with 17 bases between them. The germline CDR1 and CDR2 sequences are MDHEN and SYDVKM. CDR3 length: 14 amino acids. The CDR3 DNA sequence: TGTGCCAGCAGGCCCGTGGAGTGGTTCTCTGAAGCTTTCTTT. Protein: CASRPVEWFSEAFF.

The V and J genes are TRBV28 and TRBJ2-3; perhaps TRBD1 as D (6 bases). Between the trimmed V and J ends, which lost 5 bases and 4 bases, there was a span of 7 bases. This CDR3 is built from 12 residues. Germline V gives CDR1 MDHEN, CDR2 SYDVKM. CDR3 bases: TGTGCCAGCAGTGAGGGGGCAGATACGCAGTATTTT. Translating gives CASSEGADTQYF.

V usage is TRBV28 and J usage is TRBJ1-4; 10 nucleotides align to TRBD1. The junction had 11 bases not matched to a gene; V was cut back by 5 bases and J by 8 bases. The CDR3 sequence is 16 residues long. Germline-derived CDR1 and CDR2 are MDHEN and SYDVKM. In DNA form, the CDR3 reads TGTGCCAGCAGTCGGATACCCGGGACAGGGGCCGAAAAACTGTTTTTT. Amino acid sequence: CASSRIPGTGAEKLFF.

The rearrangement uses TRBV1 and TRBJ2-7; TRBD2 is taken as the D call from the table, unchecked against the DNA. TRBV1 is a known pseudogene. The CDR3 totals 17 residues. The CDR3 reads CTSSHPSAGTSGYEQYF. The CDR3 coding sequence is TGCACCAGCAGCCATCCCTCCGCCGGGACTAGCGGCTACGAGCAGTACTTC.

This clone was observed once. The V and J genes are TRBV7-2 and TRBJ2-7; 8 bases line up with TRBD2. With V trimmed by 1 base and J by 2 bases, 7 bases remained unmatched. This CDR3 has 16 residues. The germline gives CDR1 SGHTA, CDR2 FQGNSA. CDR3 sequence: CASSLDGGGFTYEQYF. For the CDR3, the DNA is TGTGCCAGCAGCTTAGACGGCGGGGGGTTCACCTACGAGCAGTACTTC. The whole variable domain, remainder taken from reference TRBV7-2 and TRBJ2-7, is GAGVSQSPSNKVTEKGKDVELRCDPISGHTALYWYRQSLGQGLEFLIYFQGNSAPDKSGLPSDRFSAERTGGSVSTLTIQRTQQEDSAVYLCASSLDGGGFTYEQYFGPGTRLTVT.

The V gene is TRBV28, the J gene TRBJ2-4; tentative D call: TRBD2 (6 bases). V lost 7 bases and J lost 4, with 17 bases in between. The CDR3 sequence is 15 residues long. Germline values: CDR1 MDHEN, CDR2 SYDVKM. CDR3 sequence reads: CASNKAGSRKNIQYF. The CDR3 DNA sequence: TGTGCCAGCAATAAGGCGGGGTCTCGTAAAAACATTCAGTACTTC.

The chain couples TRBV6-5 to TRBJ2-1, with D tentatively TRBD2 (6 bases). This CDR3 comprises 11 residues. The ends were cut back, 10 bases at V and 16 bases at J, with 20 bases in the middle. CDR1 and CDR2 from the germline V gene are MNHEY and SVGAGI. The CDR3: CATLAATSHFF. The CDR3 DNA reads as TGTGCCACCTTAGCGGCCACGAGCCATTTCTTC.

This chain uses TRBV6-4 with TRBJ1-1; TRBD1 matches 9 bases. The CDR3 covers 14 residues. Unmatched junction bases numbered 7, after V lost 6 bases and J lost 5 bases. Per the germline V gene, CDR1 is MRHNA and CDR2 is SNTAGT. The CDR3 sequence: CASSAGTGRTEAFF. Here the CDR3 DNA reads TGTGCCAGCAGCGCCGGGACAGGGCGTACTGAAGCTTTCTTT.

This chain joins TRBV19 and TRBJ2-2, with D unclear. The V gene lost 5 bases and the J gene lost 5 bases, with 12 bases spanning the gap. This CDR3 comprises 14 residues. The germline CDR1 and CDR2 sequences are LNHDA and SQIVND (reference sequence). CDR3 nucleotides: TGTGCCAGTAGTCAGTTAGGAGTAACCGGGGAGCTGTTTTTT. Amino acids: CASSQLGVTGELFF.

CDR3 in DNA: TGTGCCCCGATCCCTAGCGGACTCACTAGCACAGATACGCAGTATTTT. Protein sequence: CAPIPSGLTSTDTQYF. V usage is TRBV19 and J usage is TRBJ2-3; 7 bases agree with TRBD2. The CDR3 length is 16 residues. Germline assignment: CDR1 LNHDA and CDR2 SQIVND (reference sequence). V was clipped by 11 bases and J by 0 bases; unmatched bases: 14.

CDR3 DNA: TGTGCCAGCAGCTTAGGGACAGCCTCTACCTATGGCTACACCTTC. It codes for CASSLGTASTYGYTF. The V and J genes are TRBV7-8 and TRBJ1-2; tentative D call: TRBD1 (6 bases). Per germline, CDR1 SGHVS and CDR2 FQNEAQ. The CDR3 is made up of 15 amino acids. V dropped 1 base and J dropped 4 bases, with 13 bases sitting between them.

This rearrangement joins TRBV6-2 or TRBV6-3 to TRBJ2-7; TRBD2 matches 11 bases. V lost 0 bases and J lost 0; bases outside the gene matches: 7. The CDR3 is 18 residues long. Germline CDR1 and CDR2: MNHEY and SVGEGT. DNA for the CDR3: TGTGCCAGCAGTTACTCGCCACTAGCGGGAGTCGTCTCCTACGAGCAGTACTTC. Protein product: CASSYSPLAGVVSYEQYF.

The V and J genes are TRBV19 and TRBJ2-1, with D maybe TRBD2 (5 bases). The germline CDR1 and CDR2 sequences are LNHDA and SQIVND (reference sequence). V gave up 10 bases and J gave up 0 bases, with 16 bases separating them. The CDR3 is 15 residues long. CDR3: CAISPSGNSYNEQFF. CDR3 in DNA: TGTGCCATCAGCCCGAGCGGAAACTCCTACAATGAGCAGTTCTTC.

The genes are TRBV13 and TRBJ2-1; tentative D call: TRBD2 (7 bases). This CDR3 contains 17 residues. CDR1 is PRHDT, CDR2 FYEKMQ, per germline (reference sequence). V lost 3 bases and J 3 bases, leaving 18 bases between the germline ends. The chain's CDR3 is CASSFGGAGQGYNEQFF. CDR3 bases: TGTGCCAGCAGCTTTGGGGGGGCAGGGCAGGGCTACAATGAGCAGTTCTTC.

This clone appeared a single time. The chain couples TRBV5-4 to TRBJ1-6, with D maybe TRBD1 (6 bases). The CDR3 runs 16 residues. V was pared by 4 bases and J by 10 bases, with 21 bases between. CDR1 and CDR2 from the germline V gene are SGHNT and YYREEE (reference sequence). CDR3 nucleotide sequence: TGTGCCAGCAGCAGAAATGGGGGAGGGGGTGGCTCACCCCTCCACTTT. This encodes CASSRNGGGGGSPLHF.

This chain uses TRBV28 with TRBJ2-3; weak D call: TRBD1 (5 bases). V was cut by 3 bases and J by 1 base, with 11 bases left in between. The germline CDR1 and CDR2 sequences are MDHEN and SYDVKM. The CDR3 has 15 residues. DNA for the CDR3: TGTGCCAGCAGTTTGCAGGGTAGTGGCACAGATACGCAGTATTTT. Encoded protein: CASSLQGSGTDTQYF.

V and J are TRBV18 and TRBJ2-1; the match to TRBD2 covers 12 bases. V was clipped by 0 bases and J by 1 base; unmatched bases: 1. Germline lookup yields CDR1 KGHSH and CDR2 LQKENI. CDR3 length equals 17 residues. The CDR3 nucleotides are TGTGCCAGCTCACCACCAACTAGCGGGGGGTCCTACAATGAGCAGTTCTTC. Its protein is CASSPPTSGGSYNEQFF.

The chain employs TRBV12-2 and TRBJ1-4; no DNA check was done on the table's D call, TRBD1. TRBV12-2 is a known pseudogene. The length of the CDR3 is 18 residues. The CDR3 DNA reads TGTGCAAGTCGCTTAGCTCCAAGGTGGGGGCGAACTAATGAAAAACTGTTTTTT. Its protein product is CASRLAPRWGRTNEKLFF.

The chain links TRBV28 to TRBJ1-4; 7 bases line up with TRBD1. The CDR3 is 13 residues long. CDR1 and CDR2 (germline): MDHEN, SYDVKM. V gave up 6 bases and J gave up 5 bases; unmatched junction bases: 3. CDR3 residues: CASRGQLNEKLFF. The CDR3 coding sequence is TGTGCCAGCAGGGGACAGCTCAATGAAAAACTGTTTTTT.

V usage is TRBV4-2 and J usage is TRBJ2-1; TRBD2 aligns across 10 bases. Germline loops: CDR1 LGHNA, CDR2 YNFKEQ. The CDR3 contains 17 residues. V was clipped by 1 base and J by 3 bases; unmatched bases: 6. CDR3 sequence (DNA): TGTGCCAGCAGCCAAGTCCCTAGCGGGAGTTTCTACAATGAGCAGTTCTTC. The encoded protein is CASSQVPSGSFYNEQFF.

V usage is TRBV7-9 and J usage is TRBJ2-5; 8 positions match TRBD2. Germline assignment: CDR1 SEHNR and CDR2 FQNEAQ (reference sequence). J was trimmed by 2 bases and V by 1 base; bases with no gene match: 3. The CDR3 consists of 15 residues. As DNA, the CDR3 is TGTGCCAGCAGCTTAGAGGCGGGAGGACAAGAGACCCAGTACTTC. It is translated as CASSLEAGGQETQYF.

Relative to its sample, this clone is medium-sized. This rearrangement joins TRBV7-6 to TRBJ1-6, with TRBD1 matching 7 bases. CDR1 is SGHVS, CDR2 FNYEAQ, per germline. This CDR3 is built from 15 residues. With V trimmed by 2 bases and J by 7 bases, 5 bases remained unmatched. As DNA, the CDR3 is TGTGCCAGCAGCTTAACAGGGGACCCAAATTCACCCCTCCACTTT. It translates to CASSLTGDPNSPLHF.

The rearrangement uses TRBV5-1 and TRBJ2-1; 10 bases line up with TRBD2. Germline V gene sequence: CDR1 SGHRS, CDR2 YFSETQ. The CDR3 runs to 13 residues. V was pared by 9 bases and J by 5 bases, with 5 bases of the junction left unmatched. CDR3 sequence: CATSSGGNNEQFF. In DNA, the CDR3 is TGCGCCACAAGTAGCGGGGGGAACAATGAGCAGTTCTTC.

This chain connects TRBV3-1 (or the pseudogene TRBV3-2) to TRBJ1-5; maybe TRBD1 (6 bases). CDR1 and CDR2 from the germline V gene are LGHDT and YNNKEL (reference sequence). V lost 4 bases and J 7 bases, leaving 14 bases between the germline ends. The CDR3 totals 14 residues. The CDR3 bases are TGTGCCAGCAGCCTAAGCCAGGGGAAACAGCCCCAGCATTTT. The encoded protein is CASSLSQGKQPQHF.

V and J are TRBV7-9 and TRBJ2-7; 11 nucleotides agree with TRBD2. With 6 bases clipped from V and 2 bases from J, the junction kept 12 bases outside the gene matches. The germline gives CDR1 SEHNR, CDR2 FQNEAQ (reference sequence). The CDR3 consists of 17 residues. CDR3 region: CASSRTGTSGPPYEQYF. For the CDR3, the DNA is TGTGCCAGCAGTCGCACCGGGACTAGCGGACCACCCTACGAGCAGTACTTC.

The chain is built from TRBV7-2 and TRBJ2-5; 8 nucleotides line up with TRBD1. Looked up from germline, CDR1 is SGHTA and CDR2 is FQGNSA. This CDR3 contains 14 residues. V was clipped by 5 bases and J by 5 bases; unmatched bases: 7. The CDR3 bases are TGTGCCAGCAGCATACAGGGGGGTGGGGAGACCCAGTACTTC. Encoded protein: CASSIQGGGETQYF. Drawing the rest from reference TRBV7-2 and TRBJ2-5, the complete variable domain is GAGVSQSPSNKVTEKGKDVELRCDPISGHTALYWYRQSLGQGLEFLIYFQGNSAPDKSGLPSDRFSAERTGGSVSTLTIQRTQQEDSAVYLCASSIQGGGETQYFGPGTRLLVL.